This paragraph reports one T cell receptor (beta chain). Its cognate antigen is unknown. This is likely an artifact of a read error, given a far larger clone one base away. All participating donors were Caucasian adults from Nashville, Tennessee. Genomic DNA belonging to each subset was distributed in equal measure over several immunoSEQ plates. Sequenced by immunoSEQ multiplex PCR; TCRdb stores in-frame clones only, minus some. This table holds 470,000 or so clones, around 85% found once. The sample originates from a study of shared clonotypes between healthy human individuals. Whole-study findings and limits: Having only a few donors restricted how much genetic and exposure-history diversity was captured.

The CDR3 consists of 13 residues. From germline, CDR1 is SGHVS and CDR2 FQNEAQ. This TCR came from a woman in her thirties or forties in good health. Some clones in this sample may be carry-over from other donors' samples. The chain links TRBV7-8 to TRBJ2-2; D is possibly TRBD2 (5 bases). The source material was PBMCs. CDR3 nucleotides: TGTGCCAGCACCCCGGGAAACACCGTGGAGCTGTTTTTT. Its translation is CASTPGNTVELFF. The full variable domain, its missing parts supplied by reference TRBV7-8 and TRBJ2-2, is GAGVSQSPRYKVAKRGQDVALRCDPISGHVSLFWYQQALGQGPEFLTYFQNEAQLDKSGLPSDRFFAERPEGSVSTLKIQRTQQEDSAVYLCASTPGNTVELFFGEGSRLTVL.